These 20 T cell receptor beta chains came from one sample sequenced in a study of shared clonotypes between healthy human individuals. CD8 cells classed as naive were CD45RO-negative and positively selected for CCR7, excluding terminally differentiated effector memory CD45RA+ cells. Using immunoSEQ multiplex PCR, the repertoire was profiled, and TCRdb retains in-frame clones only, with some absent. Of about 2 million clones in the sample, approximately 94% are singletons; the top ten hold about 1.1%. The sequencing sample was made of naive CD8+ T cells sorted from blood. All receptors derive from a man aged 18 to 29 in good health.

Note on this clone: At the DNA level, this CDR3 is encoded by other sequences in the same sample as well. J is TRBJ2-7 and V is TRBV28; weak D call: TRBD2 (6 bases). Trimming took 4 bases from V and 0 from J, leaving 10 bases between them. The length of the CDR3 is 14 residues. Per the germline V gene, CDR1 is MDHEN and CDR2 is SYDVKM. The CDR3 nucleotides read TGTGCCAGCAGTTCAGGGACTGTCTCCTACGAGCAGTACTTC. It translates to CASSSGTVSYEQYF.

This clone was detected once. The CDR3 sequence is CASSPPNRNEKLFF. The DNA of the CDR3 is TGTGCCAGCAGTCCACCCAATCGGAATGAAAAACTGTTTTTT. The rearrangement joins TRBV2 to TRBJ1-4; no clear D gene. Looked up from germline, CDR1 is SNHLY and CDR2 is FYNNEI. V dropped 5 bases and J dropped 5 bases, with 12 bases sitting between them. The CDR3 sequence is 14 residues long.

The chain is built from TRBV2 and TRBJ2-7, with TRBD2 as a possible D gene (5 bases). Germline loops: CDR1 SNHLY, CDR2 FYNNEI. V lost 8 bases, J lost 3 bases, and 14 bases lay in between. The CDR3 consists of 13 residues. This CDR3 reads CASGGGAGYEQYF. As DNA, the CDR3 is TGTGCCAGCGGCGGAGGTGCAGGCTACGAGCAGTACTTC.

The chain joins TRBV11-2 to TRBJ2-7, with D possibly matching TRBD1 (6 bases). There are 14 residues in the CDR3. Germline values: CDR1 SGHAT, CDR2 FQNNGV. V was clipped by 8 bases and J by 1 base, with 15 bases between them. The CDR3 nucleotides are TGTGCCAGCCGACTACTAGGGGGTTCCTACGAGCAGTACTTC. It translates to CASRLLGGSYEQYF.

This chain links TRBV2 with TRBJ2-5; D remains unclear. The germline V gene has CDR1 SNHLY and CDR2 FYNNEI. The CDR3 has 16 amino acids. V was pared by 3 bases and J by 1 base, with 15 bases between. DNA of the CDR3: TGTGCCAGCAGTGAGTCCCCGACATTTTCCCAAGAGACCCAGTACTTC. Protein product: CASSESPTFSQETQYF.

This chain joins TRBV10-3 and TRBJ1-1; D is unresolved. Germline CDR1 and CDR2: ENHRY and SYGVKD. Trimming took off 10 bases at V and 2 bases at J, with 14 bases between the two ends. This CDR3 is built from 13 residues. Written as DNA, the CDR3 is TGTGCCACCGGGCGTGGGGAAAACACTGAAGCTTTCTTT. Translated, it gives CATGRGENTEAFF.

This rearrangement joins TRBV28 to TRBJ2-5, with TRBD1 identical over 9 bases. Germline assignment: CDR1 MDHEN and CDR2 SYDVKM. This CDR3 is built from 14 residues. V shed 2 bases, J shed 13 bases, and the junction held 11 bases outside the gene matches. The CDR3 reads CASSLVGGQGWTYF. The CDR3 nucleotides are TGTGCCAGCAGTTTAGTCGGGGGACAGGGATGGACGTACTTC.

The J gene is TRBJ1-1, the V gene TRBV5-1; perhaps TRBD1 as D (5 bases). Trimming removed 0 bases at V and 4 bases at J, with 7 bases between. Germline-derived CDR1 and CDR2 are SGHRS and YFSETQ. The CDR3 is made up of 13 amino acids. The DNA of the CDR3 is TGCGCCAGCAGCTTGGGGGACCGCACTGAAGCTTTCTTT. It specifies CASSLGDRTEAFF.

This clone was recorded only once. The rearrangement joins TRBV11-3 to TRBJ2-2; no reliable D call. Germline loops: CDR1 SGHNT, CDR2 YENEEA. This CDR3 contains 14 residues. The germline V and J ends were trimmed by 1 base and 1 base, with 4 bases remaining between them. The CDR3 is CASSLAENTGELFF. The DNA for the CDR3 is TGTGCCAGCAGCTTAGCGGAGAACACCGGGGAGCTGTTTTTT.

The chain links TRBV4-1 to TRBJ2-1, with a tentative D call TRBD2 (6 bases). In germline, CDR1 is MGHRA, CDR2 YSYEKL. The CDR3 contains 13 residues. V gave up 5 bases and J gave up 8 bases, with 13 bases separating them. The CDR3 loop reads CASSARRADEQFF. The CDR3 DNA is TGCGCCAGCAGCGCGAGGAGGGCTGATGAGCAGTTCTTC.

The chain combines TRBV5-1 with TRBJ1-2, with D tentatively TRBD1 (5 bases). V was clipped by 1 base and J by 4 bases, with 14 bases between them. This CDR3 has 15 amino acids. Looked up from germline, CDR1 is SGHRS and CDR2 is YFSETQ. CDR3 bases: TGCGCCAGCAGCTTGTCGGTCAGCGGGGGCTATGGCTACACCTTC. The encoded protein is CASSLSVSGGYGYTF.

V and J are TRBV6-1 and TRBJ2-1, with 8 bases identical to TRBD1. The germline CDR1 and CDR2 sequences are MNHNS and SASEGT. The CDR3 is made up of 16 amino acids. V shed 3 bases and J 2 bases; nucleotides not matched to a gene: 6. This CDR3 reads CASSDFVTGAYNEQFF. The CDR3 DNA reads as TGTGCCAGCAGTGATTTTGTGACAGGGGCCTACAATGAGCAGTTCTTC.

The chain joins TRBV28 to TRBJ2-7; 10 bases align to TRBD2. V lost 3 bases to trimming and J lost 5 bases; unmatched junction nucleotides: 10. CDR1 and CDR2 (germline): MDHEN, SYDVKM. This CDR3 has 16 residues. The CDR3 coding sequence is TGTGCCAGCAGTTTTCAAAGCGGGAGGGCCACCGACGAGCAGTACTTC. This codes for CASSFQSGRATDEQYF.

This clone was observed a single time. This chain connects TRBV9 to TRBJ1-2, with D perhaps matching TRBD1 (5 bases). The germline V and J ends were trimmed by 8 bases and 8 bases, with 28 bases remaining between them. This CDR3 is built from 16 residues. Germline V CDR1 and CDR2: SGDLS, YYNGEE. Written as DNA, the CDR3 is TGTGCCAGTCGGCCCGGGCGGGATTTATGGGGGGAAGGCTACACCTTC. It yields the protein CASRPGRDLWGEGYTF.

The V and J genes are TRBV19 and TRBJ2-3, with 7 positions matching TRBD2. The CDR3 has 14 amino acids. V lost 2 bases and J lost 4; bases outside the gene matches: 3. Germline CDR1 LNHDA, CDR2 SQIVND (reference sequence). Here the CDR3 DNA reads TGTGCCAGTAGTATATCTGGGGGGGCAGATACGCAGTATTTT. Translating gives CASSISGGADTQYF.

This chain links TRBV5-1 with TRBJ2-3, with D perhaps TRBD1 (6 bases). Germline V lookup: CDR1 SGHRS, CDR2 YFSETQ. The CDR3 extends over 14 amino acids. Trimming pared 0 bases from V and 4 bases from J, leaving 9 bases between. This CDR3 is CASSLDRVSDTQYF. CDR3 DNA sequence: TGCGCCAGCAGCTTGGACAGGGTCTCAGATACGCAGTATTTT. The whole variable domain, filled in from reference TRBV5-1 and TRBJ2-3, reads KAGVTQTPRYLIKTRGQQVTLSCSPISGHRSVSWYQQTPGQGLQFLFEYFSETQRNKGNFPGRFSGRQFSNSRSEMNVSTLELGDSALYLCASSLDRVSDTQYFGPGTRLTVL.

As to this clone: Other DNA sequences in the same sample also yield this CDR3. This chain joins TRBV29-1 and TRBJ2-1; D unresolved. Per germline, CDR1 SQVTM and CDR2 ANQGSEA. The CDR3 has 11 residues. V was pared by 1 base and J by 4 bases, with 2 bases between. The CDR3 is CSVEGYNEQFF. The CDR3 region has the DNA TGCAGCGTTGAAGGATACAATGAGCAGTTCTTC.

This clone was seen a single time. Other nucleotide sequences in the sample specify the same CDR3. The chain carries TRBV4-1 and TRBJ2-7; D call uncertain. This CDR3 comprises 15 residues. V was shortened by 3 bases and J by 0 bases, with 12 bases between the two germline ends. Germline-derived CDR1 and CDR2 are MGHRA and YSYEKL. As DNA, the CDR3 is TGCGCCAGCAGCCAGAGGACCTCGAGCTCCTACGAGCAGTACTTC. Translation gives CASSQRTSSSYEQYF.

This clone was counted once. This chain joins TRBV29-1 and TRBJ2-2, with TRBD2 as a possible D gene (5 bases). Trimming left V 0 bases short and J 7 bases short, with 12 bases between. Germline V CDR1 and CDR2: SQVTM, ANQGSEA. The CDR3 loop spans 14 amino acids. The CDR3: CSVEDFTSFGELFF. In DNA, the CDR3 is TGCAGCGTTGAAGATTTTACTAGTTTCGGGGAGCTGTTTTTT.

The chain carries TRBV7-9 and TRBJ1-4, with a weak D call TRBD1 (5 bases). Germline CDR1 reads SEHNR; CDR2 reads FQNEAQ (reference sequence). V lost 5 bases and J 4 bases, leaving 14 bases between the germline ends. The CDR3 is 15 amino acids. CDR3 nucleotide sequence: TGTGCCAGCAGCCCAGGCCAGACAGATAATGAAAAACTGTTTTTT. This sequence encodes CASSPGQTDNEKLFF.